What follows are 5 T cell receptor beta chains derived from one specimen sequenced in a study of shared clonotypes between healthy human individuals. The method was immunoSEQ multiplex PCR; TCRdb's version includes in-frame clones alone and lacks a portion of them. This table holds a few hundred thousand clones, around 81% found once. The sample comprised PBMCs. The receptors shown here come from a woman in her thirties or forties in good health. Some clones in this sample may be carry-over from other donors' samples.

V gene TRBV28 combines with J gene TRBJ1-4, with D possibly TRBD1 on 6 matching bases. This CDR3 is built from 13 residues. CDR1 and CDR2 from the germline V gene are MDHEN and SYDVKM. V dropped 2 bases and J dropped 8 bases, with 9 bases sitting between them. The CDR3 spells CASSLGQLEKLFF. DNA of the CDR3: TGTGCCAGCAGTTTAGGACAGTTAGAAAAACTGTTTTTT.

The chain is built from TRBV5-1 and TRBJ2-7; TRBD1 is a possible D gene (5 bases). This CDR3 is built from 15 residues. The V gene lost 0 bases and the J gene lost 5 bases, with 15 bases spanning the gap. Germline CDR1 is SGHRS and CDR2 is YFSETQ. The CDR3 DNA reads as TGCGCCAGCAGCTTGGTTGACAGAATAACTGACGAGCAGTACTTC. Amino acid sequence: CASSLVDRITDEQYF.

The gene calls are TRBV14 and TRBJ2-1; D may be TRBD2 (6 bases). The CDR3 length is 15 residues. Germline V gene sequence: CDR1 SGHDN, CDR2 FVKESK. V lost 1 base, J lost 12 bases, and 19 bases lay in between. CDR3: CASSQAGVTSAGQFF. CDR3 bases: TGTGCCAGCAGCCAAGCGGGAGTAACTTCCGCAGGGCAGTTCTTC. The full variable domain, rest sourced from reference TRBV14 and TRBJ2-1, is EAGVTQFPSHSVIEKGQTVTLRCDPISGHDNLYWYRRVMGKEIKFLLHFVKESKQDESGMPNNRFLAERTGGTYSTLKVQPAELEDSGVYFCASSQAGVTSAGQFFGPGTRLTVL.

The DNA for the CDR3 is TGTGCCAGCAGTTTATCAGTCGGACAGAACACCGGGGAGCTGTTTTTT. This codes for CASSLSVGQNTGELFF. This chain links TRBV28 with TRBJ2-2; maybe TRBD1 (5 bases). Germline V gives CDR1 MDHEN, CDR2 SYDVKM. This CDR3 has 16 residues. Deletions cut 1 base from V and 1 base from J, with 10 bases between.

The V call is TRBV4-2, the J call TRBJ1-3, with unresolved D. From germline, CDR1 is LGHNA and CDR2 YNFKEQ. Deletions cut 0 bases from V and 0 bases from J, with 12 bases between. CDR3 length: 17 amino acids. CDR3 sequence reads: CASSQDFGPSSGNTIYF. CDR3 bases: TGTGCCAGCAGCCAAGACTTCGGACCGAGCTCTGGAAACACCATATATTTT.